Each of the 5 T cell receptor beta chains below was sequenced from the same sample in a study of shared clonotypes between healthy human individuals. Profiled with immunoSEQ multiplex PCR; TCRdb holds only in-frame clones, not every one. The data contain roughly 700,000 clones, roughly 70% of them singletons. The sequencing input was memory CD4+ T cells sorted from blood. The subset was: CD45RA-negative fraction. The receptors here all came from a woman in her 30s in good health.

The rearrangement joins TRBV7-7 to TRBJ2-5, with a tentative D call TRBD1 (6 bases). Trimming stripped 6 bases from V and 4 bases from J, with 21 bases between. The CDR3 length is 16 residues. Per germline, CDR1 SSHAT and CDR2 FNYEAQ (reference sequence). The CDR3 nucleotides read TGTGCCAGCAGTAAAAATAGGGGGTCTTCGGGAGAGACCCAGTACTTC. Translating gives CASSKNRGSSGETQYF.

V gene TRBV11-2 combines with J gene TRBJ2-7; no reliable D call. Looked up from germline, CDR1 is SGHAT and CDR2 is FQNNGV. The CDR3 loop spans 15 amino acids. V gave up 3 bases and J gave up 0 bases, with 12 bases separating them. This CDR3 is CASSFLGPSSYEQYF. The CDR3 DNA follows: TGTGCCAGCAGCTTTTTGGGCCCTAGCTCCTACGAGCAGTACTTC. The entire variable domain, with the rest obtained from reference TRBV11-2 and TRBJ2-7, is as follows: EAGVAQSPRYKIIEKRQSVAFWCNPISGHATLYWYQQILGQGPKLLIQFQNNGVVDDSQLPKDRFSAERLKGVDSTLKIQPAKLEDSAVYLCASSFLGPSSYEQYFGPGTRLTVT.

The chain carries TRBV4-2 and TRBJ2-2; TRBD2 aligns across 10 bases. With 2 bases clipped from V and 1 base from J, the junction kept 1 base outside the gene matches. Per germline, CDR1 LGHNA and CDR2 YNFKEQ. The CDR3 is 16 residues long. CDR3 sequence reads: CASSQRTSGNTGELFF. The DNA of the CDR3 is TGTGCCAGCAGCCAACGGACTAGCGGGAACACCGGGGAGCTGTTTTTT.

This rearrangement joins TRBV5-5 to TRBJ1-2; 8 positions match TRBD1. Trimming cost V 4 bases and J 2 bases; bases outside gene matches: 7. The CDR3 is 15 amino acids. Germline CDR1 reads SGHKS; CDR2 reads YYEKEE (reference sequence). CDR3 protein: CASSLSGTGNYGYTF. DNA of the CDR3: TGTGCCAGCAGCCTATCCGGGACAGGAAACTATGGCTACACCTTC.

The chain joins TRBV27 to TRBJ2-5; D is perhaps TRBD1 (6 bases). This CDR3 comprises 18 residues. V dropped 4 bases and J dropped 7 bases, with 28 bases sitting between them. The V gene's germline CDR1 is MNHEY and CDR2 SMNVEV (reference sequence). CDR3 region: CASSSYFTGHRANRTQYF. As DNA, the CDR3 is TGTGCCAGCAGTTCTTACTTCACGGGACACCGGGCCAACCGGACCCAGTACTTC.